Following are 9 T cell receptor beta chains from one sample sequenced in a study of identical twins. MiXCR was run by TCRdb on the 5' RACE reads, yielding one entry per CDR3 protein. The sample has 420,000 or so distinct CDR3 sequences, approximately 18% seen once. The sequenced sample was naive T cells sorted from blood. The receptor source for this set is a man aged 45-65 years in good health.

The chain has TRBV7-2 and TRBJ2-7; D uncertain. The V gene's germline CDR1 is SGHTA and CDR2 FQGNSA. V was pared by 5 bases and J by 8 bases, with 13 bases between. The CDR3 consists of 12 residues. The CDR3 coding sequence is TGTGCCAGCAGCCCCTCTAGGATTCAGCAGTACTTC. Its translation is CASSPSRIQQYF.

This clonotype has a handful of counts. DNA of the CDR3: TGTGCCAGCAGCTCCGGGACTAGCGCCTACCAAGAGACCCAGTACTTC. Its protein is CASSSGTSAYQETQYF. The chain is built from TRBV5-4 and TRBJ2-5, with TRBD2 matching 10 bases. The CDR3 is 16 amino acids. Germline CDR1 is SGHNT and CDR2 is YYREEE (reference sequence). The junction had 5 bases not matched to a gene; V was cut back by 3 bases and J by 0 bases.

This rearrangement joins TRBV7-2 to TRBJ2-1, with 8 nucleotides matching TRBD1. This CDR3 contains 15 residues. Germline V gene lookup returns CDR1 SGHTA and CDR2 FQGNSA. Trimming at V came to 3 bases and at J to 9 bases, leaving 10 bases not matched to a gene. CDR3 amino acids: CASSLGMTGVVEQFF. The CDR3 DNA reads as TGTGCCAGCAGCTTGGGGATGACAGGGGTGGTTGAGCAGTTCTTC.

This clonotype appeared a few times. The chain combines TRBV3-1 with TRBJ2-1; D is uncertain. The CDR3 contains 18 residues. V lost 0 bases, J lost 6 bases, and 21 bases lay in between. Germline-derived CDR1 and CDR2 are LGHDT and YNNKEL (reference sequence). DNA for the CDR3: TGTGCCAGCAGCCAAGACGCCTCCCCCGGCCTGGGCAGCAATGAGCAGTTCTTC. Its protein is CASSQDASPGLGSNEQFF.

This chain links TRBV29-1 with TRBJ2-7; D unresolved. The CDR3 length is 13 residues. The germline V and J ends were trimmed by 4 bases and 2 bases, with 12 bases remaining between them. Germline V gene data show CDR1 as SQVTM and CDR2 as ANQGSEA. The CDR3 protein is CSVARNVAYEQYF. Written as DNA, the CDR3 is TGCAGCGTTGCGCGGAATGTCGCCTACGAGCAGTACTTC.

The V call is TRBV7-2, the J call TRBJ2-2, with no clear D. V was cut by 5 bases and J by 5 bases, with 12 bases left in between. The CDR3 covers 14 residues. Germline loops: CDR1 SGHTA, CDR2 FQGNSA. CDR3 amino acids: CASSNLYRTGELFF. The CDR3 nucleotides are TGTGCCAGCAGCAACCTATACAGAACCGGGGAGCTGTTTTTT.

This clonotype was counted many times. The chain carries TRBV20-1 and TRBJ2-1; 8 positions match TRBD2. The CDR3 sequence is 14 residues long. Germline V lookup: CDR1 DFQATT, CDR2 SNEGSKA (reference sequence). Trimming removed 6 bases from V and 0 bases from J; junction bases left unmatched: 4. CDR3 DNA: TGCAGTGCGATAGCGGGGAGCTCCTACAATGAGCAGTTCTTC. Translating it yields CSAIAGSSYNEQFF.

In its sample, this clonotype was seen a few times. The V gene is TRBV7-6, the J gene TRBJ2-1; D is unresolved. The germline gives CDR1 SGHVS, CDR2 FNYEAQ. The CDR3 covers 16 residues. V was pared by 2 bases and J by 0 bases, with 11 bases between. The CDR3, as DNA: TGTGCCAGCAGCTTAACAACAGAAAGCTCCTACAATGAGCAGTTCTTC. Amino acid sequence: CASSLTTESSYNEQFF.

Here the CDR3 reads CSAVEWGEAFF. In DNA form, the CDR3 reads TGCAGCGCAGTCGAGTGGGGTGAAGCTTTCTTT. The chain carries TRBV29-1 and TRBJ1-1; D gene uncertain. The CDR3 is made up of 11 amino acids. Germline CDR1 reads SQVTM; CDR2 reads ANQGSEA. Trimming removed 7 bases at V and 7 bases at J, with 13 bases between.